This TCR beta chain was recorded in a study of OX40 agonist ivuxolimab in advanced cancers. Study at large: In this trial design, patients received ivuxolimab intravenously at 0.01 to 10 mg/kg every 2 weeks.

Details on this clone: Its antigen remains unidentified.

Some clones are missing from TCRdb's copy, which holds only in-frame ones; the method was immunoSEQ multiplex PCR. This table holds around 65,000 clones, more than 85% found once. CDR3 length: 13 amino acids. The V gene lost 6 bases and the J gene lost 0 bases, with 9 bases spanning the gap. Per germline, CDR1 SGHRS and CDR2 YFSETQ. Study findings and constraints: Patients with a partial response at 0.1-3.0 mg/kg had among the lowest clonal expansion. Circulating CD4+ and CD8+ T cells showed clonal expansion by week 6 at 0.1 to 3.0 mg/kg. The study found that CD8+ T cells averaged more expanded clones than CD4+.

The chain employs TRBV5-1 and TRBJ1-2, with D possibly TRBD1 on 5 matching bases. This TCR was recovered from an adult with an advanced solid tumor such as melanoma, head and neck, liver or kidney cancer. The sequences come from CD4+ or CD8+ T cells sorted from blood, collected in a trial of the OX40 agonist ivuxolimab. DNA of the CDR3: TGCGCCAGCATGGGGGGAGCTAACTATGGCTACACCTTC. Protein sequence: CASMGGANYGYTF.